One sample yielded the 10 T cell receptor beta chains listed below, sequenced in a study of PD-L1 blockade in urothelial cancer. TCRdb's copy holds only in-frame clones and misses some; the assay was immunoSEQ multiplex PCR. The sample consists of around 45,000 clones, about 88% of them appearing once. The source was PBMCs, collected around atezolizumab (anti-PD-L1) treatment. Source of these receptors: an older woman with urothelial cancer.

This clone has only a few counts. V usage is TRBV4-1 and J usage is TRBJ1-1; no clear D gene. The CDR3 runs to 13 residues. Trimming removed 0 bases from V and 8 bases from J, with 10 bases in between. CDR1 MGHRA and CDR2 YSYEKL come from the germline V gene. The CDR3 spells CASSQDPGREAFF. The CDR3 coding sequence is TGCGCCAGCAGCCAAGACCCTGGGAGGGAAGCTTTCTTT.

The CDR3: CSGHYSGKAGELFF. As DNA, the CDR3 is TGCAGCGGACACTATAGCGGGAAGGCCGGGGAGCTGTTTTTT. This chain links TRBV29-1 with TRBJ2-2; TRBD2 matches 8 bases. Germline V gene sequence: CDR1 SQVTM, CDR2 ANQGSEA. With 7 bases clipped from V and 6 bases from J, the junction kept 10 bases outside the gene matches. The CDR3 has 14 amino acids.

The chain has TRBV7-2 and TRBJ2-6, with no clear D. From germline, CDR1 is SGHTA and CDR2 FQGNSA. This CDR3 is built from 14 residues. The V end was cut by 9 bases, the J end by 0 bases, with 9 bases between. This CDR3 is CARGSFSGANVLTF. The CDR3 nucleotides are TGTGCCAGGGGCTCCTTCTCTGGGGCCAACGTCCTGACTTTC.

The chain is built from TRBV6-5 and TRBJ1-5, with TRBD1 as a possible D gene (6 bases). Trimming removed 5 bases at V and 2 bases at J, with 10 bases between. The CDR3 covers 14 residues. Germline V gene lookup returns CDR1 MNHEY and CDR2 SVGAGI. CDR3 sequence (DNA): TGTGCCAGCAGTGGGACATCTGGCAATCAGCCCCAGCATTTT. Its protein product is CASSGTSGNQPQHF.

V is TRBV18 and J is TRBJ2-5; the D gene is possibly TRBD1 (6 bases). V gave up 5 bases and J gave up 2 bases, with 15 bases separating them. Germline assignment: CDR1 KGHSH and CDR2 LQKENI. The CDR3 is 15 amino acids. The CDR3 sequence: CASSSLQGWQETQYF. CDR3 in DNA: TGTGCCAGCTCATCGTTACAGGGTTGGCAAGAGACCCAGTACTTC.

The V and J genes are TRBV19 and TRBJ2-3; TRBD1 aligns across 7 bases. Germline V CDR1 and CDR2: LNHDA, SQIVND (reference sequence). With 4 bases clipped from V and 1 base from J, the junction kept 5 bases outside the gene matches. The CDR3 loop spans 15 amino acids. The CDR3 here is CASSTRDRGTDTQYF. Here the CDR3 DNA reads TGTGCCAGTAGTACCCGAGACAGGGGCACAGATACGCAGTATTTT.

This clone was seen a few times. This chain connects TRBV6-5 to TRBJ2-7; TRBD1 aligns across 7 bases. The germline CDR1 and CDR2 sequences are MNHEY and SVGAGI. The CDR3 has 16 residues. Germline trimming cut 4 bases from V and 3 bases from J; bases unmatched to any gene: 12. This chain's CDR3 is CASSSRPGQRNYEQYF. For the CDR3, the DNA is TGTGCCAGCAGTTCCCGACCGGGACAGAGAAACTACGAGCAGTACTTC.

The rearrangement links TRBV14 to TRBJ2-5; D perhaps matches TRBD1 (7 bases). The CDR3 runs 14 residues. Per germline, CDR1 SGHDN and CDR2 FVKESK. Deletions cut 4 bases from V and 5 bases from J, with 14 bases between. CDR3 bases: TGTGCCAGCAGCCTAGGGGGCGCGGGGGAGACCCAGTACTTC. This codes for CASSLGGAGETQYF.

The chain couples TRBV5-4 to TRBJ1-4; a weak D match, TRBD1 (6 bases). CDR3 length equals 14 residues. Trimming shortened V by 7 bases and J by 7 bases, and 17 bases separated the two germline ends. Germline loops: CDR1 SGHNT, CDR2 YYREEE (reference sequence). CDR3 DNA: TGTGCCAGCGCCCCCCGGGAGGGGGTTGAAAAACTGTTTTTT. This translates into CASAPREGVEKLFF.

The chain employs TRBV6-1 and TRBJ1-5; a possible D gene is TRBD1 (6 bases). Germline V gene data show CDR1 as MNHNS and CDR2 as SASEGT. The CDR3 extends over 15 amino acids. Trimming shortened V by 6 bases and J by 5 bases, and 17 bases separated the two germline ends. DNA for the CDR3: TGTGCCAGCAGCAACAGGGACGGGAGGGATCAGCCCCAGCATTTT. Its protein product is CASSNRDGRDQPQHF.